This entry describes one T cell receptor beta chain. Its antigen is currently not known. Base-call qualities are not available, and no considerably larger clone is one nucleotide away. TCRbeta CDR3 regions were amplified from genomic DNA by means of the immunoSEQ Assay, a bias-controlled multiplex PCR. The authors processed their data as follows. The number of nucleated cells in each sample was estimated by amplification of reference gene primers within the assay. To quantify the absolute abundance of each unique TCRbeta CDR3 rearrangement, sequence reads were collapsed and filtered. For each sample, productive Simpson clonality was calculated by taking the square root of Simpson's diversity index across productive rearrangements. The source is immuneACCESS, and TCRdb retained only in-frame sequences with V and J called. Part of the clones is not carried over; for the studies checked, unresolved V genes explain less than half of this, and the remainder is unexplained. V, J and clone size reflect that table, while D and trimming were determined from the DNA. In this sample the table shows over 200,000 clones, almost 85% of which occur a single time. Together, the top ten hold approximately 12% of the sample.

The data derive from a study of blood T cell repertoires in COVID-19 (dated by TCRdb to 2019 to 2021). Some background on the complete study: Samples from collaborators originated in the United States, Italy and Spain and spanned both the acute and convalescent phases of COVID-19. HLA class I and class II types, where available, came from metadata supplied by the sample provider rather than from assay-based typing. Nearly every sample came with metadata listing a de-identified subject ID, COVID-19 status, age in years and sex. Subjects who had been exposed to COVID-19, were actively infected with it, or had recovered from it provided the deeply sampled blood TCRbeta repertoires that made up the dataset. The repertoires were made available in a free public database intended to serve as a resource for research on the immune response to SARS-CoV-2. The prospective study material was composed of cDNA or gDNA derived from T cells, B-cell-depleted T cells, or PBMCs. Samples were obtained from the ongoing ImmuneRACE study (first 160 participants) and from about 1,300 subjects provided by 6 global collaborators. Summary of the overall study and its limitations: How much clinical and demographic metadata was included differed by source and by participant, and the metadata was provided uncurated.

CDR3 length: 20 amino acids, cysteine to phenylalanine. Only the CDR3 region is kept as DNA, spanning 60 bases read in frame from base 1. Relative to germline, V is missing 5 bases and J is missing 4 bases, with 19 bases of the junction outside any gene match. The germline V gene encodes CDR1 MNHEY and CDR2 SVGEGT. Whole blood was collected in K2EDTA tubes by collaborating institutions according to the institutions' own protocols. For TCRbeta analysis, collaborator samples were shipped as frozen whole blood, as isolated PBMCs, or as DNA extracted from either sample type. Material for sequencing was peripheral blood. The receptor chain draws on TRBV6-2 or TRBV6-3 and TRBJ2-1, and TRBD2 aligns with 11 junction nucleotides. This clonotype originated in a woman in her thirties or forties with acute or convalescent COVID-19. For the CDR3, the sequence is CASSVEEQALAGGNYNEQFF. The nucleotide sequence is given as TGTGCCAGCAGTGTGGAGGAACAGGCGTTAGCGGGAGGGAATTACAATGAGCAGTTCTTC.